This T cell receptor (beta chain) was recorded in a study of blood T cell repertoires in COVID-19. Whole-study context: The United States, Italy and Spain were the sources of the acute and convalescent COVID-19 samples. In each case, the material was cDNA or gDNA derived from T cells, B-cell-depleted T cells, or PBMCs.

Some clones are missing from TCRdb's copy, which holds only in-frame ones; the method was immunoSEQ multiplex PCR. Of approximately 150,000 clones in the sample, roughly 90% were seen once. The CDR3 runs to 14 residues. Trimming removed 0 bases from V and 1 base from J, with 7 bases in between. In germline, CDR1 is SGHNT, CDR2 YYREEE (reference sequence). The sample comprised peripheral blood. The clonotype was recovered from a man aged 70 or older with active COVID-19. The V call is TRBV5-4, the J call TRBJ1-1; no definite D call. CDR3 sequence: CASSLVGSNTEAFF. In nucleotides, the CDR3 is TGTGCCAGCAGCTTGGTCGGTTCGAACACTGAAGCTTTCTTT.